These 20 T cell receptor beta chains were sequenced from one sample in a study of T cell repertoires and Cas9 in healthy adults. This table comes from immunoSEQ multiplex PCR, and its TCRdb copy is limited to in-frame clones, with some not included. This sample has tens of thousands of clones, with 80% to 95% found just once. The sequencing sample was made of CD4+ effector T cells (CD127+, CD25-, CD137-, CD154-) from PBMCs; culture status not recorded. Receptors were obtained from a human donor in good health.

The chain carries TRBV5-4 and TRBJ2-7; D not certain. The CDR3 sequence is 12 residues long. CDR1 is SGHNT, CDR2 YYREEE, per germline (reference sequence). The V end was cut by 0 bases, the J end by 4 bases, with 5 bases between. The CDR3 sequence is CASSLEGYEQYF. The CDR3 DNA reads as TGTGCCAGCAGCTTGGAAGGGTACGAGCAGTACTTC.

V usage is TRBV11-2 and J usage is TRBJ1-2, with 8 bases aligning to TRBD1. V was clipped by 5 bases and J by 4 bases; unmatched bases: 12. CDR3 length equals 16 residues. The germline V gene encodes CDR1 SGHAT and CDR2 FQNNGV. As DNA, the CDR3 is TGTGCCAGCAGCGTTGCAGGGGGCCCCACGCTCTATGGCTACACCTTC. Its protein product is CASSVAGGPTLYGYTF.

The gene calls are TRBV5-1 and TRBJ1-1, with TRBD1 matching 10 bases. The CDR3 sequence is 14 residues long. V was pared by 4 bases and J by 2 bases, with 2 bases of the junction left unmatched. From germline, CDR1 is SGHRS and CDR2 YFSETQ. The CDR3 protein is CASSTTGGNTEAFF. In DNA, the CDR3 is TGCGCCAGCAGCACGACAGGGGGCAACACTGAAGCTTTCTTT.

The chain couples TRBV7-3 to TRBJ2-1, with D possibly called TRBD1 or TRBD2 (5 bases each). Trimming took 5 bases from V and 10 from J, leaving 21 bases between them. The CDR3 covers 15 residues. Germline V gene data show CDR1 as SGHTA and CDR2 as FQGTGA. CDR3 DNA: TGTGCCAGCAGCCCACGGCTGGGGGATCAATTGGAGCAGTTCTTC. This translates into CASSPRLGDQLEQFF.

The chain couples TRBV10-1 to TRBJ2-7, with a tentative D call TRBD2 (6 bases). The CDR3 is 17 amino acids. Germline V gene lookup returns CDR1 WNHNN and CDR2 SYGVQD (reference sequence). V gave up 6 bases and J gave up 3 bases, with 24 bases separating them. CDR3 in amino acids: CASRVNRDSTPYYEQYV. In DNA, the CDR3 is TGCGCCAGCAGGGTCAACCGGGACTCCACCCCCTACTACGAGCAGTACGTC.

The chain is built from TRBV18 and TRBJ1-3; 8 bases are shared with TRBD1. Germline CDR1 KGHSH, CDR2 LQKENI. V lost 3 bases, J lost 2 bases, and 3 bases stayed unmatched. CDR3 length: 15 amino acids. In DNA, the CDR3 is TGTGCCAGCTCACCGACGGACAGGGCTGGAAACACCATATATTTT. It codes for CASSPTDRAGNTIYF.

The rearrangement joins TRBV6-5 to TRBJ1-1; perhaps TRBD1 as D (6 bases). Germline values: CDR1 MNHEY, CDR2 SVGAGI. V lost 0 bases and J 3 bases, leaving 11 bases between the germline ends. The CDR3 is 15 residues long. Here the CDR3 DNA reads TGTGCCAGCAGTTACTCACAGGGTTTGGACACTGAAGCTTTCTTT. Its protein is CASSYSQGLDTEAFF.

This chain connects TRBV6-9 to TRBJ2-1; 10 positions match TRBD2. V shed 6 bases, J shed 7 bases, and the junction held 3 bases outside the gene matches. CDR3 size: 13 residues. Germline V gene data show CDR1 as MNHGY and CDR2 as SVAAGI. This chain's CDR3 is CASRASGGNEQFF. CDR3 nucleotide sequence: TGTGCCAGCAGGGCTAGCGGGGGTAATGAGCAGTTCTTC.

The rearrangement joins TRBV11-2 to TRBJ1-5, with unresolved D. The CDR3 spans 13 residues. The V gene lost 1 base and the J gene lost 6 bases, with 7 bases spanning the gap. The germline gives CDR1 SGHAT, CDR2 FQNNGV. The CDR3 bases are TGTGCCAGCAGCTTAGTGCTCGGTCAGCCCCAGCATTTT. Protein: CASSLVLGQPQHF.

The CDR3 loop is CASSPPPQGYSNQPQHF. CDR3 in DNA: TGTGCCAGCAGCCCCCCCCCACAGGGATATAGCAATCAGCCCCAGCATTTT. The chain recombines TRBV7-3 with TRBJ1-5; the D gene is possibly TRBD1 (6 bases). V lost 5 bases and J lost 0, with 17 bases in between. This CDR3 is built from 17 residues. CDR1 is SGHTA, CDR2 FQGTGA, per germline.

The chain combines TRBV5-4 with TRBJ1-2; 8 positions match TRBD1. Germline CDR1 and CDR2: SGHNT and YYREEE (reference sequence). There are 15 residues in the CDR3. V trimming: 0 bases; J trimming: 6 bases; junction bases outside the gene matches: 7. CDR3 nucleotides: TGTGCCAGCAGCTTGGGGAACAGGGGGAACGATGGCTACACCTTC. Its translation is CASSLGNRGNDGYTF. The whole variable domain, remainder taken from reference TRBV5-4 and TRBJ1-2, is ETGVTQSPTHLIKTRGQQVTLRCSSQSGHNTVSWYQQALGQGPQFIFQYYREEENGRGNFPPRFSGLQFPNYSSELNVNALELDDSALYLCASSLGNRGNDGYTFGSGTRLTVV.

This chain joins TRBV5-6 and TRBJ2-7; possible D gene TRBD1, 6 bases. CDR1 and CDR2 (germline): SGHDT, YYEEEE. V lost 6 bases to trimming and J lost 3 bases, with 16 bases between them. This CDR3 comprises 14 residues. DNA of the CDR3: TGTGCCAGCACCATGGGTAGGGACAACTACGAGCAGTACGTC. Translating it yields CASTMGRDNYEQYV.

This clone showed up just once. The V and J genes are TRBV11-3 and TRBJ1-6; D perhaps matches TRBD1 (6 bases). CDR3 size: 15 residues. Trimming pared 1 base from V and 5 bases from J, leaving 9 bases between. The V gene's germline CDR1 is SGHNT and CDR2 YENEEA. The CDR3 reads CASSLGGQHNSPLHF. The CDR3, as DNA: TGTGCCAGCAGCTTAGGAGGACAGCATAATTCACCCCTCCACTTT.

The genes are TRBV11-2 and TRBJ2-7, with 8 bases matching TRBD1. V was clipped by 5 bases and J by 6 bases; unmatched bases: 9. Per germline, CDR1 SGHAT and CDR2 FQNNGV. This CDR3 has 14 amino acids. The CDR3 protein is CASSLSRQGTEQYF. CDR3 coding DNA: TGTGCCAGCAGCCTCTCAAGACAGGGGACCGAGCAGTACTTC.

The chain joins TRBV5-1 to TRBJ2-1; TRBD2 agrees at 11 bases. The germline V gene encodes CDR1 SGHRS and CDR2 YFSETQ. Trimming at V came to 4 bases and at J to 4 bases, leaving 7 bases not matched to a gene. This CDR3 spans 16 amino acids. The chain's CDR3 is CASSPLAGGQYNEQFF. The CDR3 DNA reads TGCGCCAGCAGCCCCCTAGCGGGGGGCCAATACAATGAGCAGTTCTTC.

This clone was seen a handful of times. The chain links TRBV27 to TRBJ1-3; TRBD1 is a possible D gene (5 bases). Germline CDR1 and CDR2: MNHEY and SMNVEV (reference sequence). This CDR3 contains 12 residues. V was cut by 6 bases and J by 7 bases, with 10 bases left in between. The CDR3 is CASRSQGNTIYF. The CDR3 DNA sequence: TGTGCCAGCAGATCCCAGGGTAACACCATATATTTT.

CDR3 bases: TGTGCCACCAGCAGAGATCGTACTAGCGGGGATGTCGCAGATACGCAGTATTTT. Its translation is CATSRDRTSGDVADTQYF. The V call is TRBV15, the J call TRBJ2-3; 10 nucleotides agree with TRBD2. J lost 4 bases, V lost 0 bases, and 10 bases had no gene match. Germline assignment: CDR1 LNHNV and CDR2 YYDKDF (reference sequence). This CDR3 region has 18 residues.

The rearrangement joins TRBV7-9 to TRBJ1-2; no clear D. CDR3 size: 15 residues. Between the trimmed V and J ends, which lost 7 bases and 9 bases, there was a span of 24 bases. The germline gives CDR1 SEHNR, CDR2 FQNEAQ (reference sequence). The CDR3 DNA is TGTGCCAGCACCCGAGGAACGGAGGAAAGCGTGAGCTACACCTTC. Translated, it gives CASTRGTEESVSYTF.

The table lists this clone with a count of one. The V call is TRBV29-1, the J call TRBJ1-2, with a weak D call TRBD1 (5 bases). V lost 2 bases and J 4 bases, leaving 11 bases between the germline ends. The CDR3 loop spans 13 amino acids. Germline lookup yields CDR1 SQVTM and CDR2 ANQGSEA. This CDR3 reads CSVEMGVGYGYTF. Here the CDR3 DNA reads TGCAGCGTTGAAATGGGGGTTGGCTATGGCTACACCTTC.

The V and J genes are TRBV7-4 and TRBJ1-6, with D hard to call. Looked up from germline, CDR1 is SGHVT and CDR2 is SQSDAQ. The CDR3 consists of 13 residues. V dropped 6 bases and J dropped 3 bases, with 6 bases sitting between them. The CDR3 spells CASRRDYNSPLHF. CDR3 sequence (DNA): TGTGCCAGCAGGCGGGACTATAATTCACCCCTCCACTTT.